Listed here is a single T cell receptor beta chain. The data were obtained in a study of low-dose radiotherapy and immunotherapy resistance in tumors. Study in general: Intravenous nivolumab 240 mg every two weeks plus ipilimumab 1 mg/kg every six weeks was given to patients. Aspirin was administered orally at 300 mg daily for four cycles, commencing on cycle 1 day 1.

The CDR3 length is 14 residues. V gave up 10 bases and J gave up 1 base, with 17 bases separating them. Germline V CDR1 and CDR2: MDHEN, SYDVKM. First-strand cDNA relied on TRAV- and TRBV-specific primers spanning alpha and beta chains. TCRs underwent around 18 PCR cycles of amplification with a constant-region primer and V-primer adapter. Isolated mRNA was amplified by in vitro transcription. Using its own MiXCR run on the reads, TCRdb lists one record per CDR3 protein. Among tens of thousands of distinct CDR3 sequences, roughly a quarter were seen once, and the ten largest hold approximately 5.3%. Time point here: before trial treatment.

The source of this sequence is a male donor with prostate cancer. This sequence joins TRBV28 and TRBJ2-7; D remains ambiguous. The sample here was PBMCs, taken before treatment. CDR3: CATKEQTASYEQYF. The CDR3 nucleotides are TGTGCCACCAAGGAGCAGACCGCTTCCTACGAGCAGTACTTC.